The 18 T cell receptor beta chains in this list originate from one sample, sequenced in a study of OX40 agonist ivuxolimab in advanced cancers. The receptor library was made with the immunoSEQ multiplex PCR assay. TCRdb provides this immuneACCESS table in a form limited to in-frame rearrangements. Some clones are lacking; in checked studies, under half of them reflect an unresolved V gene, and why the rest are absent is not known. The sample includes roughly 61,000 clones, with approximately 90% observed a single time. Roughly a sixth of the sample lies in the top ten. Here the sequenced sample was CD4+ or CD8+ T cells sorted from blood, taken in a trial of the OX40 agonist ivuxolimab. All receptors come from an adult with an advanced solid tumor such as melanoma, head and neck, liver or kidney cancer.

The chain recombines TRBV18 with TRBJ1-2; TRBD1 matches at 9 bases. This CDR3 comprises 14 residues. Per the germline V gene, CDR1 is KGHSH and CDR2 is LQKENI. The V segment lost 3 bases and the J segment 5 bases; nucleotides outside the gene matches: 4. This chain's CDR3 is CASSPGQGDYGYTF. The CDR3, as DNA: TGTGCCAGCTCACCGGGACAGGGCGATTATGGCTACACCTTC.

This chain links TRBV7-9 with TRBJ1-1, with 8 bases fitting TRBD1. The germline V gene encodes CDR1 SEHNR and CDR2 FQNEAQ (reference sequence). Germline trimming cut 3 bases from V and 1 base from J; bases unmatched to any gene: 4. The CDR3 totals 15 residues. CDR3 in amino acids: CASSFSGGENTEAFF. CDR3 sequence (DNA): TGTGCCAGCAGCTTTTCAGGGGGCGAGAACACTGAAGCTTTCTTT.

Of note for this clone: Its ends do not fully match the called genes, so a read error is possible. The rearrangement uses TRBV5-1 and TRBJ1-4; D call uncertain. This CDR3 contains 12 residues. Germline assignment: CDR1 SGHRS and CDR2 YFSETQ. Here the CDR3 DNA reads TGCGCCAGCAGCTTGGACGGGGATCCCATAATTTTT. Its protein product is CASSLDGDPIIF.

The rearrangement joins TRBV13 to TRBJ2-1, with a possible D match to TRBD2 (6 bases). Germline V gene data show CDR1 as PRHDT and CDR2 as FYEKMQ (reference sequence). The CDR3 length is 18 residues. The ends were cut back, 7 bases at V and 5 bases at J, with 27 bases in the middle. The CDR3 spells CASTKTSPTGTVNNEQFF. The DNA for the CDR3 is TGTGCCAGCACTAAAACCTCCCCCACCGGGACTGTTAACAATGAGCAGTTCTTC.

V and J are TRBV27 and TRBJ2-1; TRBD2 matches 12 bases. Germline V lookup: CDR1 MNHEY, CDR2 SMNVEV (reference sequence). The CDR3 covers 15 residues. The V segment lost 5 bases and the J segment 8 bases; nucleotides outside the gene matches: 7. The CDR3 loop reads CASSHGLAGRDEQFF. CDR3 nucleotides: TGTGCCAGCAGTCACGGACTAGCGGGGAGGGATGAGCAGTTCTTC.

This clone has a single count. The V and J genes are TRBV6-6 and TRBJ2-1, with D possibly matching TRBD2 (5 bases). V gave up 0 bases and J gave up 3 bases, with 12 bases separating them. The germline V gene encodes CDR1 MNHNY and CDR2 SVGAGI (reference sequence). CDR3 length: 16 amino acids. The CDR3 nucleotides read TGTGCCAGCAGTTACTCGACGGGGAGAAACTACAATGAGCAGTTCTTC. Translated: CASSYSTGRNYNEQFF.

The chain links TRBV9 to TRBJ1-2; maybe TRBD1 (6 bases). Between the trimmed V and J ends, which lost 0 bases and 7 bases, there was a span of 7 bases. From germline, CDR1 is SGDLS and CDR2 YYNGEE. This CDR3 is built from 12 residues. The CDR3 region is CASSVVGAGYTF. The CDR3 DNA reads TGTGCCAGCAGCGTAGTGGGGGCTGGCTACACCTTC.

The rearrangement joins TRBV27 to TRBJ2-2; 8 bases match TRBD2. V trimming: 4 bases; J trimming: 4 bases; junction bases outside the gene matches: 5. Germline CDR1 reads MNHEY; CDR2 reads SMNVEV (reference sequence). The CDR3 sequence is 15 residues long. CDR3: CASSWTAGGTGELFF. DNA of the CDR3: TGTGCCAGCAGTTGGACGGCGGGGGGCACCGGGGAGCTGTTTTTT.

The chain carries TRBV5-6 and TRBJ2-7; D ambiguous. CDR3 length: 13 residues. Deletions cut 2 bases from V and 2 bases from J, with 8 bases between. The germline V gene has CDR1 SGHDT and CDR2 YYEEEE. CDR3 coding DNA: TGTGCCAGCAGCTTTTGGGGAACCTACGAGCAGTACTTC. It encodes CASSFWGTYEQYF.

The chain is built from TRBV14 and TRBJ2-7; the D is unclear. Trimming took 4 bases from V and 7 from J, leaving 14 bases between them. This CDR3 contains 13 residues. Germline CDR1 reads SGHDN; CDR2 reads FVKESK. The DNA of the CDR3 is TGTGCCAGCAGCCCCCATTCACTGGAAGAGCAGTACTTC. Its protein is CASSPHSLEEQYF.

J is TRBJ1-5 and V is TRBV10-3, with D maybe TRBD1 (5 bases). Trimming removed 10 bases from V and 1 base from J, with 14 bases in between. Germline loops: CDR1 ENHRY, CDR2 SYGVKD. This CDR3 comprises 14 residues. CDR3 sequence: CATLDSESNQPQHF. The CDR3 bases are TGTGCCACCTTAGACAGCGAAAGCAATCAGCCCCAGCATTTT.

This clone was picked up one time. The chain combines TRBV28 with TRBJ2-5, with 10 positions matching TRBD1. The germline V gene encodes CDR1 MDHEN and CDR2 SYDVKM. V shed 2 bases, J shed 14 bases, and the junction held 5 bases outside the gene matches. The CDR3 sequence is 12 residues long. The DNA for the CDR3 is TGTGCCAGCAGTTTACTAGGGACAGGGGTATACTTC. Amino acids: CASSLLGTGVYF.

The V call is TRBV7-6, the J call TRBJ2-2; possibly TRBD1 for D (5 bases). The CDR3 is made up of 13 amino acids. Per germline, CDR1 SGHVS and CDR2 FNYEAQ. Trimming shortened V by 4 bases and J by 6 bases, and 9 bases separated the two germline ends. CDR3 amino acids: CASSSGFAGELFF. The CDR3 DNA reads as TGTGCCAGCAGCTCAGGGTTTGCCGGGGAGCTGTTTTTT.

The CDR3 reads CASSLYSTYEQYF. The CDR3 region has the DNA TGTGCCAGCAGCTTATACAGTACCTACGAGCAGTACTTC. This chain connects TRBV7-2 to TRBJ2-7; no definite D call. The CDR3 spans 13 residues. The germline V gene encodes CDR1 SGHTA and CDR2 FQGNSA. Trimming left V 2 bases short and J 2 bases short, with 7 bases between. The variable domain in full, with the rest retrieved from reference TRBV7-2 and TRBJ2-7, is GAGVSQSPSNKVTEKGKDVELRCDPISGHTALYWYRQSLGQGLEFLIYFQGNSAPDKSGLPSDRFSAERTGGSVSTLTIQRTQQEDSAVYLCASSLYSTYEQYFGPGTRLTVT.

The chain links TRBV19 to TRBJ2-7, with TRBD1 matching 7 bases. Germline assignment: CDR1 LNHDA and CDR2 SQIVND (reference sequence). Trimming cost V 4 bases and J 4 bases; bases outside gene matches: 10. This CDR3 region has 15 residues. The CDR3 loop is CASSSLGGFSYEQYF. In DNA form, the CDR3 reads TGTGCCAGTAGTAGCTTAGGGGGCTTCTCGTACGAGCAGTACTTC.

The rearrangement uses TRBV25-1 and TRBJ2-5; D unclear. The V end lost 8 bases, the J end lost 2 bases, and 3 bases lay between the germline ends. Germline CDR1 MGHDK, CDR2 SYGVNS. The CDR3 sequence is 10 residues long. CDR3 sequence: CASGQETQYF. DNA for the CDR3: TGTGCCAGCGGGCAAGAGACCCAGTACTTC.

Here the CDR3 reads CASSSSVDSSQYF. CDR3 nucleotide sequence: TGCGCCAGCAGTTCCTCGGTGGACAGCTCGCAGTATTTT. The chain recombines TRBV4-1 with TRBJ2-3, with D maybe TRBD1 (6 bases). CDR1 and CDR2 from the germline V gene are MGHRA and YSYEKL. The CDR3 runs to 13 residues. V dropped 6 bases and J dropped 10 bases, with 17 bases sitting between them.

The gene calls are TRBV6-4 and TRBJ2-3; D gene uncertain. The V and J ends lost 0 bases and 3 bases respectively, with 7 bases between them. The CDR3 contains 14 residues. Germline CDR1 MRHNA, CDR2 SNTAGT. The CDR3 region is CASSDSTETDTQYF. CDR3 DNA sequence: TGTGCCAGCAGTGACTCGACGGAGACAGATACGCAGTATTTT.